The 16 T cell receptor beta chains below come from one sample, sequenced in a study of monozygotic twins with inflammatory bowel disease. TCRdb re-called the 5' RACE reads and catalogs CDR3 proteins one per entry, DNA excluded. The listing contains some 150,000 distinct CDR3 sequences. The material sequenced was blood. The receptors originated from a human donor with ulcerative colitis or Crohn's disease, or a healthy co-twin of an affected twin (not recorded which).

The chain recombines TRBV10-3 with TRBJ2-2; TCRdb's D gene call, TRBD1, goes unchecked for lack of DNA. The CDR3 covers 14 residues. CDR1 is ENHRY and CDR2 is SYGVKD in the germline V gene. CDR3 sequence reads: CAISPGEWNGELFF.

CDR3 sequence reads: CASSQAGQGLNEQFF. This sequence joins TRBV4-2 and TRBJ2-1; the TCRdb call, TRBD1, lacks DNA for checking. CDR3 length: 15 residues. The germline V gene has CDR1 LGHNA and CDR2 YNFKEQ.

The chain joins TRBV12-3 or TRBV12-4 to TRBJ1-1; checking the TCRdb D call of TRBD1 is not possible without DNA. The CDR3 contains 13 residues. CDR3 protein: CASSLYGGTEAFF.

The genes are TRBV29-1 and TRBJ2-1; TCRdb's D gene call, TRBD2, goes unchecked for lack of DNA. Germline V gene data show CDR1 as SQVTM and CDR2 as ANQGSEA. The CDR3 runs 13 residues. CDR3 sequence reads: CSVGELRYNEQFF.

The gene calls are TRBV20-1 and TRBJ1-2. This CDR3 is 11 amino acids long. Germline assignment: CDR1 DFQATT and CDR2 SNEGSKA (reference sequence). CDR3 loop: CSAREAYGYTF.

The V and J genes are TRBV7-2 and TRBJ1-2. Germline assignment: CDR1 SGHTA and CDR2 FQGNSA. The CDR3 loop spans 13 amino acids. The chain's CDR3 is CASSLAVNYGYTF.

This sequence joins TRBV5-1 and TRBJ2-5. Germline CDR1 is SGHRS and CDR2 is YFSETQ. The CDR3 spans 13 residues. The CDR3 sequence: CASRGASGETQYF.

The J gene is TRBJ2-6, the V gene TRBV9; the D call from TCRdb, TRBD1, cannot be confirmed without DNA. This CDR3 region has 17 residues. CDR1 and CDR2 from the germline V gene are SGDLS and YYNGEE. CDR3: CASSIGGAAPGANVLTF.

This chain joins TRBV21-1 and TRBJ2-7; without DNA, the TCRdb call of TRBD1 cannot be checked. TRBV21-1 is termed a pseudogene. The CDR3 extends over 15 amino acids. The CDR3 spells CASTLTGTESYEQYF.

The V call is TRBV20-1, the J call TRBJ1-1; without DNA, the TCRdb call of TRBD1 cannot be checked. This CDR3 has 14 amino acids. CDR1 DFQATT and CDR2 SNEGSKA come from the germline V gene (reference sequence). CDR3 region: CSAKYRGSSTEAFF.

The CDR3 here is CASSSPGRRLYEQYF. The V gene is TRBV6-5, the J gene TRBJ2-7; as DNA is missing, the TRBD2 call by TCRdb cannot be tested. Germline V gene sequence: CDR1 MNHEY, CDR2 SVGAGI. This CDR3 comprises 15 residues.

This chain joins TRBV11-3 and TRBJ1-1; without DNA, the TCRdb call of TRBD1 cannot be checked. This CDR3 contains 13 residues. Germline values: CDR1 SGHNT, CDR2 YENEEA. This CDR3 reads CASSLDRVPEAFF.

The genes are TRBV9 and TRBJ2-2; TCRdb gives TRBD1 as the D gene, but with no DNA this cannot be confirmed. The CDR3 spans 14 residues. Germline CDR1 is SGDLS and CDR2 is YYNGEE. CDR3 protein: CASSSLRVAGELFF.

J is TRBJ1-1 and V is TRBV5-1; TCRdb selects TRBD1, and the lack of DNA leaves this call unchecked. The CDR3 sequence is 14 residues long. The germline V gene encodes CDR1 SGHRS and CDR2 YFSETQ. The CDR3 sequence: CASSQAGGDTEAFF.

V is TRBV12-3 or TRBV12-4 and J is TRBJ2-3; there is no DNA to check the TCRdb D call of TRBD2. The CDR3 covers 15 residues. The CDR3 loop reads CASSSSRTSTDTQYF.

The rearrangement joins TRBV6-1 to TRBJ1-1; the TCRdb D gene call, TRBD1, has no DNA to confirm it. CDR1 is MNHNS and CDR2 is SASEGT in the germline V gene. This CDR3 spans 16 amino acids. The CDR3: CASSEAPGRRSTEAFF.